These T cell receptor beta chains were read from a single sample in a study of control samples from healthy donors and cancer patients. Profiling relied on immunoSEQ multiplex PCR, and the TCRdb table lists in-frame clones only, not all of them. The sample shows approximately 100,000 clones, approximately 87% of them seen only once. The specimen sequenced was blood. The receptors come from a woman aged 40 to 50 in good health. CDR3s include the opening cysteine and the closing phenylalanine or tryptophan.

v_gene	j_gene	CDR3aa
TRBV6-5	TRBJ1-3	CASSPSGGSGNTIYF
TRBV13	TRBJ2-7	CASSPGGGSSYEQYF
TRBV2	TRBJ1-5	CASSAPRAVNQPQHF
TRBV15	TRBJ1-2	CATSSPFGEGEYGYTF
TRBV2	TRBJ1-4	CASSPGLANEKLFF
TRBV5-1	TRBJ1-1	CASSSLSTGRLNTEAFF
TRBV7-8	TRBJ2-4	CASSLAFYRGRTKNIQYF
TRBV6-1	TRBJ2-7	CASSDERGVYEQYF
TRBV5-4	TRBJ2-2	CASSFGGLGELFF
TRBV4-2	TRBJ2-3	CASSRGGARTDTQYF
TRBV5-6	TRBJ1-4	CASATWSGGVEKLFF
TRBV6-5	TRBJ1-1	CAAGGMNTEAFF
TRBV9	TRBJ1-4	CASSVGQVNEKLFF
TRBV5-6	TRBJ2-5	CASSLGSQETQYF
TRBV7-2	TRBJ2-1	CASSRDSSYNEQFF
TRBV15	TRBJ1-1	CATSRDTEKGTEAFF
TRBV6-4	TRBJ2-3	CASSDTGGGPNTQYF
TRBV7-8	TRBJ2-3	CASSTQSLQDTQYF
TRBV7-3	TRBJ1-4	CASSISTVGVGEKLFF
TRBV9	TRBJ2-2	CASSVRYTGELFF
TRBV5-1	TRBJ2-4	CASSLDGIPSTLLAKNIQYF
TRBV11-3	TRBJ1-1	CASSSGQVGNTEAFF
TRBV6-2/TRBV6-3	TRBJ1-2	CASSSGALIGGYTF
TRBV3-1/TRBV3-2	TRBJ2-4	CASSLGAGNIQYF
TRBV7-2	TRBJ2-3	CASSFRTDTQYF
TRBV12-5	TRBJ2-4	CASGSWLAGGIQYF
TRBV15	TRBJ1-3	CATSRDGTGAHTIYF
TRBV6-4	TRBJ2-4	CAITGTPLQYF
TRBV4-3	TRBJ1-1	CASSRRLDTEAFF
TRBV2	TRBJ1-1	CASSGDGDTEAFF
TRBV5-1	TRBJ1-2	CASSLDRGLSGYTF
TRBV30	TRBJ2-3	CAWSVRGGPDTQYF